These 6 T cell receptor beta chains were sequenced from one sample in a study of OX40 agonist ivuxolimab in advanced cancers. The assay was immunoSEQ multiplex PCR, and TCRdb's table has in-frame clones only and misses some. The sample shows roughly 66,000 clones, roughly 80% of them seen only once. The source material was CD4+ or CD8+ T cells sorted from blood, sampled in a trial of the OX40 agonist ivuxolimab. The origin of the receptors is an adult with an advanced solid tumor such as melanoma, head and neck, liver or kidney cancer.

The chain links TRBV7-2 to TRBJ2-3; 8 bases are shared with TRBD2. Germline lookup yields CDR1 SGHTA and CDR2 FQGNSA. This CDR3 is built from 16 residues. J gave up 1 base and V 2 bases, and 5 bases lay outside the gene matches. The CDR3 loop reads CASSLTQRGRTDTQYF. CDR3 in DNA: TGTGCCAGCAGCTTAACCCAGCGGGGGCGCACAGATACGCAGTATTTT.

The chain has TRBV19 and TRBJ2-2; D gene uncertain. Germline V lookup: CDR1 LNHDA, CDR2 SQIVND (reference sequence). CDR3 size: 15 residues. V was cut by 4 bases and J by 6 bases, with 15 bases left in between. CDR3 coding DNA: TGTGCCAGTAGTACCATAGCTTCGTCGTCCGGGGAGCTGTTTTTT. Residues: CASSTIASSSGELFF.

DNA of the CDR3: TGTGCCAGCAGCCACTCTGGGACGCGCAATCAGCCCCAGCATTTT. As protein: CASSHSGTRNQPQHF. This rearrangement joins TRBV5-6 to TRBJ1-5; tentatively, D is TRBD1 (5 bases). The V end was cut by 4 bases, the J end by 2 bases, with 13 bases between. This CDR3 is 15 amino acids long. From germline, CDR1 is SGHDT and CDR2 YYEEEE.

The V call is TRBV4-2, the J call TRBJ1-2; D gene ambiguous. CDR3 length: 15 residues. The germline V gene encodes CDR1 LGHNA and CDR2 YNFKEQ. The V end was cut by 5 bases, the J end by 7 bases, with 20 bases between. This chain's CDR3 is CASSLGSGVQSGYTF. DNA of the CDR3: TGTGCCAGCAGCTTGGGGTCCGGGGTTCAGTCTGGCTACACCTTC.

In the case of this clone: A read error may produce the germline difference seen at one junction end. The genes are TRBV13 and TRBJ2-1, with D perhaps matching TRBD2 (6 bases). Germline V CDR1 and CDR2: PRHDT, FYEKMQ (reference sequence). CDR3 length: 14 amino acids. This chain's CDR3 is CASSLGNLAWEQFF. CDR3 DNA: TGTGCCAGCAGCCTAGGGAATCTAGCGTGGGAGCAGTTCTTC.

The chain uses TRBV11-3 and TRBJ1-4; 8 bases map to TRBD1. The CDR3 loop spans 14 amino acids. Germline V CDR1 and CDR2: SGHNT, YENEEA. V was clipped by 5 bases and J by 8 bases; unmatched bases: 7. The CDR3 sequence is CASSRQGPGEKLFF. In DNA form, the CDR3 reads TGTGCCAGCAGCCGACAGGGGCCGGGGGAAAAACTGTTTTTT.